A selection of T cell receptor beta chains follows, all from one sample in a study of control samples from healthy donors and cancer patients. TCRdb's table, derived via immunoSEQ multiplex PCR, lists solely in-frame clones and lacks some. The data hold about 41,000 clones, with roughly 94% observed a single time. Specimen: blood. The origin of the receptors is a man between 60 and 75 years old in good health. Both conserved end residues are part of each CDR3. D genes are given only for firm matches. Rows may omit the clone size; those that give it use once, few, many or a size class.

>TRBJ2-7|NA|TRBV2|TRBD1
TGTGCCAGCACGGTAGACAGGGGGCCCTACGAGCAGTACTTC
CASTVDRGPYEQYF
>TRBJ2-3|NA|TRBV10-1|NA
TGCGCCAGCAGTCGGCTTAGAACAGATACGCAGTATTTT
CASSRLRTDTQYF
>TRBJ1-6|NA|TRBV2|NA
TGTGCCAGCGCGGTCGCAGGGCCATTGGATTCACCCCTCCACTTT
CASAVAGPLDSPLHF
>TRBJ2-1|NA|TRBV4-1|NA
TGCGCCAGCAGCCAAGTCTTCGGGAGATCGGACAATGAGCAGTTCTTC
CASSQVFGRSDNEQFF
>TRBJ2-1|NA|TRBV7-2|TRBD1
TGTGCCAGCAGCTTAAGGACAGGGGCCTTTGATGAGCAGTTCTTC
CASSLRTGAFDEQFF
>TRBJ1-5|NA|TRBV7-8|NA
TGTGCCAGCAGCTTTACGAACGATCAGCCCCAGCATTTT
CASSFTNDQPQHF
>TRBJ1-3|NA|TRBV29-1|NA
TGCAGCGTTAGAACCGGGACAAGACTCTCTGGAAACACCATATATTTT
CSVRTGTRLSGNTIYF
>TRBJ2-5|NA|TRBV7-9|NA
TGTGCCAGCAGCTTAGTAGCCAGCCAAGAGACCCAGTACTTC
CASSLVASQETQYF
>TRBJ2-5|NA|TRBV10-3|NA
TGTGCCATCAGTGAGAACAAAGAGACCCAGTACTTC
CAISENKETQYF
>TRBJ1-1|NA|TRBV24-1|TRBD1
TGTGCCACCAGTGCGGCAGGGGGCGCGACTGAAGCTTTCTTT
CATSAAGGATEAFF
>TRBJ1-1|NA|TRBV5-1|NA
TGCGCCAGCAGCTTCGGGCAAGGTGGGCTGAACACTGAAGCTTTCTTT
CASSFGQGGLNTEAFF
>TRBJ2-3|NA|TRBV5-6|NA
TGTGCCAGCAGCCCCTTCGGGGCAGGAGGCACAGATACGCAGTATTTT
CASSPFGAGGTDTQYF
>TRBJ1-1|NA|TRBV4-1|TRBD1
TGCGCCAGCAGCCAATTCAACCTCGGACAGGACACTGAAGCTTTCTTT
CASSQFNLGQDTEAFF
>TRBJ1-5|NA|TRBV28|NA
TGTGCCAGCAGGTCCTACAGAGTTCAGCCCCAGCATTTT
CASRSYRVQPQHF
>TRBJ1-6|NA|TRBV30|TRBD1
TGTGCCTGGACAGTCCCGGGACAGGGGGCCCGAGGCCTCCACTTT
CAWTVPGQGARGLHF
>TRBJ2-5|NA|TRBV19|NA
TGTGCCCGCAAGATTCAAAGGCAAGAGACCCAGTACTTC
CARKIQRQETQYF
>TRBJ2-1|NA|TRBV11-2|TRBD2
TGTGCCAGCAGCTCTTGGGGGGGCTACAATGAGCAGTTCTTC
CASSSWGGYNEQFF
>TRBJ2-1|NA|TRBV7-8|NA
TGTGCCAGCACCAACGCCGAGGTGTTAGTAAATGAGCAGTTCTTC
CASTNAEVLVNEQFF
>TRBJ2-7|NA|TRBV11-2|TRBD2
TGTGCCAGCAGCTACGGACTAGCCAAATACTACGAGCAGTACTTC
CASSYGLAKYYEQYF
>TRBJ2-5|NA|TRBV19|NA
TGTGCCAGTAGTGGGACTGTTAGGGAGACCCAGTACTTC
CASSGTVRETQYF
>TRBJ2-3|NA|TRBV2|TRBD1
TGTGCCAGCAGTGATTACAGGGGAACAGATACGCAGTATTTT
CASSDYRGTDTQYF
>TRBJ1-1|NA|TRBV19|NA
TGTGCCAGTAGCACGAGGAGGGGCGGGAGCACTGAAGCTTTCTTT
CASSTRRGGSTEAFF
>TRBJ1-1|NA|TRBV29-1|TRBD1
TGCAGCGTTGCCCCCGGGACAGGGGGAGGTGAAGCTTTCTTT
CSVAPGTGGGEAFF
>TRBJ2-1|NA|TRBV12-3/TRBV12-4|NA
TGTGCCAGCAGTTTGGGTGAGGACGAGCAGTTCTTC
CASSLGEDEQFF
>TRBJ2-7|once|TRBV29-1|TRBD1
TGCAGCGTTAAGCAGGGGGCAGTTTGGCACAACGAGCAGTACTTC
CSVKQGAVWHNEQYF
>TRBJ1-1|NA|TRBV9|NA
TGTGCCAGCAGCGTAGTAGAGGGAAACACTGAAGCTTTCTTT
CASSVVEGNTEAFF
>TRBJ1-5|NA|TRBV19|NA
TGTGCCAGTAGTCCCGGACGCCACAATCAGCCCCAGCATTTT
CASSPGRHNQPQHF
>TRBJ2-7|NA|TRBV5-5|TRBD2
TGTGCCAGCAGATACGGGGGGGGCGAGCAGTACTTC
CASRYGGGEQYF
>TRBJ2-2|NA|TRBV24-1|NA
TGTGCCACCAGTGATTTGCTTCCCAACACCGGGGAGCTGTTTTTT
CATSDLLPNTGELFF
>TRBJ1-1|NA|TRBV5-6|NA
TGTGCCAGCAGCGATCCATCCCGGGGGCGGAACACTGAAGCTTTCTTT
CASSDPSRGRNTEAFF
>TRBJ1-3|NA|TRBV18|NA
TGTGCCAGCTCCCTGAACTCTGGAAACACCATATATTTT
CASSLNSGNTIYF